A single sample is the source of the 7 T cell receptor beta chains below, sequenced in a study of blood T cells in healthy people across ages. Next came a second PCR, run for roughly 6 to 11 cycles, which used a sample-barcoded 5' primer along with a J-beta primer mix. TCRdb analysed the 5' RACE reads with MiXCR anew, one entry per CDR3 protein. The table has approximately 880,000 distinct CDR3 sequences, about 44% seen once. The sample consisted of blood. These receptors all come from a man aged 25-40 years in good health.

The rearrangement joins TRBV6-6 to TRBJ2-7, with TRBD2 matching 9 bases. Per the germline V gene, CDR1 is MNHNY and CDR2 is SVGAGI (reference sequence). V lost 4 bases, J lost 2 bases, and 6 bases stayed unmatched. The CDR3 is 15 residues long. The CDR3 loop is CASSSSGGSPYEQYF. The CDR3 DNA follows: TGTGCCAGCAGTTCCAGCGGGGGGTCCCCCTACGAGCAGTACTTC.

The DNA for the CDR3 is TGCGCCAGCAGCTTGGTCGGAAACAATGAGCAGTACTTC. It yields the protein CASSLVGNNEQYF. The chain uses TRBV5-1 and TRBJ2-4; D is unclear. V lost 0 bases and J lost 13, with 14 bases in between. Germline-derived CDR1 and CDR2 are SGHRS and YFSETQ. CDR3 size: 13 residues. Full variable domain (remainder filled in from reference TRBV5-1 and TRBJ2-4): KAGVTQTPRYLIKTRGQQVTLSCSPISGHRSVSWYQQTPGQGLQFLFEYFSETQRNKGNFPGRFSGRQFSNSRSEMNVSTLELGDSALYLCASSLVGNNEQYFGAGTRLSVL.

Many counts were recorded for this clonotype. The V call is TRBV29-1, the J call TRBJ2-1; no clear D. The V end was cut by 0 bases, the J end by 15 bases, with 9 bases between. CDR3 size: 10 residues. The germline V gene has CDR1 SQVTM and CDR2 ANQGSEA. CDR3 DNA sequence: TGCAGCGTTGAAGATGGTCCTCGGTTCTTC. Its translation: CSVEDGPRFF.

This chain joins TRBV20-1 and TRBJ2-4; weak D call: TRBD2 (6 bases). This CDR3 is built from 14 residues. V dropped 5 bases and J dropped 0 bases, with 11 bases sitting between them. The germline V gene encodes CDR1 DFQATT and CDR2 SNEGSKA (reference sequence). The CDR3 spells CSALPGVAKNIQYF. The CDR3 bases are TGCAGTGCTTTACCGGGAGTAGCCAAAAACATTCAGTACTTC.

This clonotype was seen repeatedly, ten times or more. The V call is TRBV20-1, the J call TRBJ2-3; D might be TRBD2 (6 bases). Germline lookup yields CDR1 DFQATT and CDR2 SNEGSKA (reference sequence). The CDR3 runs 15 residues. Written as DNA, the CDR3 is TGCAGCCGAACTGGAGGGGCCGGGGGCACAGATACGCAGTATTTT. This codes for CSRTGGAGGTDTQYF.

This clonotype was counted between two and nine times. The chain couples TRBV7-2 to TRBJ2-3; D remains ambiguous. Looked up from germline, CDR1 is SGHTA and CDR2 is FQGNSA. This CDR3 has 15 residues. Trimming cost V 2 bases and J 1 base, with 10 bases left between them. CDR3 coding DNA: TGTGCCAGCAGCTTAATGGGCGTTGGCACAGATACGCAGTATTTT. It specifies CASSLMGVGTDTQYF.

The J gene is TRBJ2-2, the V gene TRBV4-1, with 7 positions matching TRBD1. Per the germline V gene, CDR1 is MGHRA and CDR2 is YSYEKL. V lost 0 bases to trimming and J lost 3 bases; unmatched junction nucleotides: 4. CDR3 size: 16 residues. CDR3 in DNA: TGCGCCAGCAGCCAAGATGGGACAGCCTACACCGGGGAGCTGTTTTTT. It encodes CASSQDGTAYTGELFF.